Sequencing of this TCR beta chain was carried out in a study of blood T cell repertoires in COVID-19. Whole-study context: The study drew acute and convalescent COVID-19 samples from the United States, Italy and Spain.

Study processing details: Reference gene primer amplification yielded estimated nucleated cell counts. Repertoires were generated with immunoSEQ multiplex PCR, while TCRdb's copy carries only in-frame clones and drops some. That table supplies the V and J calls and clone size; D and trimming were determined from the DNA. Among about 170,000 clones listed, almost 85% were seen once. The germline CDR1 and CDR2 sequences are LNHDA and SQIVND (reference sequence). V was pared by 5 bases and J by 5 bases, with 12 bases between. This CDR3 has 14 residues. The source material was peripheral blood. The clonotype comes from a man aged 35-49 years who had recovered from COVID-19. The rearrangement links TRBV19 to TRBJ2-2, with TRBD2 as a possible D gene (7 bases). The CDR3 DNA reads TGTGCCAGTAGTGCGGGGGCAAGAACCGGGGAGCTGTTTTTT. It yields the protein CASSAGARTGELFF.